This T cell receptor beta chain was sequenced for a study of tumor and adjacent non-tumor tissue in lung cancer. Study-wide context: On average, productive TCRbeta reads reached about 4.17 million per sample. Study outcomes and limitations: Top 100 clones took a larger repertoire share in normal lung. Compared with tumor, normal lung showed significantly lower TCR diversity.

TCRbeta libraries were built with three rounds of nested PCR, modified from ARM-PCR. MiXCR was run by TCRdb on the multiplex PCR reads, yielding one entry per CDR3 protein. The sample holds around 39,000 distinct CDR3 sequences, roughly 60% seen once. Trimming stripped 0 bases from V and 7 bases from J, with 10 bases between. The CDR3 is 15 amino acids. In germline, CDR1 is ENHRY, CDR2 SYGVKD. No cell sorting was done before RNA was extracted from the tissue. This non-tumor lung sample came from over 3 cm beyond the tumor edge. This clonotype has at least ten counts. What it recognizes is unknown. The chain links TRBV10-3 to TRBJ1-6, with D maybe TRBD1 (6 bases). The origin of this receptor is a man aged 50 to 59 with non-small cell lung cancer. The material sequenced was distant non-tumor lung tissue. The CDR3 loop is CAISESGGTNSPLHF. The CDR3, as DNA: TGTGCCATCAGTGAGTCGGGAGGGACAAATTCACCCCTCCACTTT.